The text below deals with one TCR beta chain. The antigen this receptor binds is unknown. Base-call qualities are not available, and no considerably larger clone is one nucleotide away. Repertoires were sampled multiple times during chemoradiotherapy, which allowed clonal expansion in the tumor microenvironment to be followed. This specimen belongs to a study of chemoradiotherapy in HPV16-positive cancers (dated by TCRdb to between 2021 and 2023). Turning to the overall study: Using functional T-cell assays on cells from two HPV16-positive patients, the researchers defined candidate HPV-specific T-cell clones and common TCR motifs. Whether T-cell immunity against the HPV oncoproteins E6 and E7 changes during chemoradiotherapy and whether survival is affected by this immunity were examined in the study. The candidate HPV-specific TCRs and motifs were subsequently tracked in TCR repertoires obtained from 86 patients with HPV-related cancers. Overall study results and their limits: In HPV16-positive patients, expansion of HPV-responsive T cells during chemoradiotherapy was found to be associated with improved recurrence-free survival. Only two HPV16-positive patients were used to derive the functional definition of HPV-specific T cells, and the survival association was reported for HPV16-positive patients. Expansion of candidate HPV-specific clones and E7-related TCR motifs was observed in the tumor microenvironment during treatment, whereas no such expansion was observed for non-HPV-specific T cells.

Library generation was performed with the immunoSEQ multiplex PCR assay. Imported from immuneACCESS, the table was reduced by TCRdb to in-frame sequences with V and J called. These copies leave out some clones; in studies compared against another copy, an unresolved V gene accounts for under half, and the cause of the remainder is not known. Counted in this sample were over 8,500 clones; roughly 84% of them appeared once. The ten largest clones take up around 3.1% of the sample. The trim is 0 bases for V and 5 bases for J, with a gap of 13 bases between the germline ends. The CDR3 starts with the cysteine, ends with the phenylalanine, and has 15 residues. Only CDR3 DNA is held: 45 bases, read in frame from base 1. The germline V gene yields KGHSH for CDR1 and LQKENI for CDR2.

The chain is made from TRBV18 and TRBJ1-2; a tentative D match to TRBD1 spans 5 bases. This TCR was recovered from a human donor with HPV-associated anogenital cancer. Sequenced here: tumor tissue, sampled from a patient who underwent chemoradiotherapy. The CDR3 region: CASSPPYDSLYGYTF. The DNA reads TGTGCCAGCTCACCACCGTACGACAGCTTGTATGGCTACACCTTC.